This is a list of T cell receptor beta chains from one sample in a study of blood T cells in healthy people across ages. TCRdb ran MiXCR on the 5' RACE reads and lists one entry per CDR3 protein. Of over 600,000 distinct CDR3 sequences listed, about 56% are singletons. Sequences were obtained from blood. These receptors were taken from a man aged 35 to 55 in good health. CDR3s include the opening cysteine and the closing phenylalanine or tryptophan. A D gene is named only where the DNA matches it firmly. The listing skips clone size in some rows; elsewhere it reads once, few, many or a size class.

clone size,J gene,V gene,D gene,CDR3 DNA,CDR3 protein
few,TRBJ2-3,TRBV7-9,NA,TGTGCCAGCAGCTTAGGGGCGGCGGCCCTTACCACAGATACGCAGTATTTT,CASSLGAAALTTDTQYF
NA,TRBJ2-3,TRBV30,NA,TGTGCGGGGGGAGGAGGGCGATACACAGATACGCAGTATTTT,CAGGGGRYTDTQYF
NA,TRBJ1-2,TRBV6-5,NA,TGTGCCAGCGGATACCCCCGACTGGGAGGGGAAACTTACTATGGCTACACCTTC,CASGYPRLGGETYYGYTF
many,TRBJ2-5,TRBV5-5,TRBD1,TGTGCCAGCAGCTTGGTTCAGGGGGCACGAGAGACCCAGTACTTC,CASSLVQGARETQYF
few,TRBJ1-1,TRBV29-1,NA,TGTAGCGTCCCGACAGTGAACACTGAAGCTTTCTTT,CSVPTVNTEAFF
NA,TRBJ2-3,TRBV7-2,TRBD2,TGTGCCAGCACGCCTTTTAGCGGGACCCACACAGATACGCAGTATTTT,CASTPFSGTHTDTQYF
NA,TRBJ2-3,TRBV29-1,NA,TGCAGCGTCGGCTGGGTCAGGGGCGGCCAAAAAGTCTACACAGATACGCAGTATTTT,CSVGWVRGGQKVYTDTQYF
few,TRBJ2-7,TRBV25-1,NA,TGTGCCAGCAGTGAATCGGCCAGGGGAGCTTACGAGCAGTACTTC,CASSESARGAYEQYF
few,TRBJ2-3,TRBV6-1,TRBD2,TGTGCCTCCGGAAGGACTAGCGGGAGGGCCGGGTACGCAGATACGCAGTATTTT,CASGRTSGRAGYADTQYF
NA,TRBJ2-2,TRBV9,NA,TGTGCCAGCAGCGTAGTTTCGGGGTCTAACGGGGAGCTGTTTTTT,CASSVVSGSNGELFF
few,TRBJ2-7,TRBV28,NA,TGTGCCAGCAGTCGTCCAGGACAAAGCTCCTACGAGCAGTACTTC,CASSRPGQSSYEQYF
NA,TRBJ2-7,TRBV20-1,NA,TGCAGTGCTAGAGAGGACAGCTACAATGAGCAGTACTTC,CSAREDSYNEQYF
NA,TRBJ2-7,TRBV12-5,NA,TGTGCTAGTGGTTTGCCCAGGGCTCGGAGCTCCTACGAGCAGTACTTC,CASGLPRARSSYEQYF
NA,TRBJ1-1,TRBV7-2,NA,TGTGCCAGCAGCTTACAGGGTTCGGGGGCTCGTTCTGAAGCTTTCTTT,CASSLQGSGARSEAFF
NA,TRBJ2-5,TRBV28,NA,TGTGCCAGCGGGCTCCCGGGCAGACGCTGGGAGACCCAGTACTTC,CASGLPGRRWETQYF
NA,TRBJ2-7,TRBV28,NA,TGTGCCAGCAGTTTCTTAAGCCGGGACGGGCACTCCTACGAGCAGTACTTC,CASSFLSRDGHSYEQYF
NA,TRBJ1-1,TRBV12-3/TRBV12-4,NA,TGTGCCAGCAGGCCAGGGTTGAGTAACACTGAAGCTTTCTTT,CASRPGLSNTEAFF
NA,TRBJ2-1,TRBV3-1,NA,TGTGCCAGCAGCCAAGAGGGGGCTGGTCAATCCAATGAGCAGTTCTTC,CASSQEGAGQSNEQFF
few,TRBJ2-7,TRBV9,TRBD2,TGTGCCAGCAGCGTAGGGCTAGCGGAATATTCCTACGAGCAGTACTTC,CASSVGLAEYSYEQYF
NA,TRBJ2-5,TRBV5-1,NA,TGCGCCAGCAGCTTGGGCCTGATGGAGACCCAGTACTTC,CASSLGLMETQYF
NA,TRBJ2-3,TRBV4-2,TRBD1,TGTGCCAGCAGCCACCCCAACGGTAGGGGGCAACAAGCCCGATCAGATACGCAGTATTTT,CASSHPNGRGQQARSDTQYF
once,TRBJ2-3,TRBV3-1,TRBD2,TGTGCCAGCAGCCTCCGGACTAGCGGTAGCGCAGATACGCAGTATTTT,CASSLRTSGSADTQYF
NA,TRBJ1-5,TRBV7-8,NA,TGTGCCAGCAGCTTAGATCCCCTTAGCAATCAGCCCCAGCATTTT,CASSLDPLSNQPQHF
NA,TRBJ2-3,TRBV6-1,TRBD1,TGTGCCAGCGGTACAGGGGGGTGGTCGACAGATACGCAGTATTTT,CASGTGGWSTDTQYF
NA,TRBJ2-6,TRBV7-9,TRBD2,TGTGCCAGCAGCCATAGCGGGGACTCTGGGGCCAACGTCCTGACTTTC,CASSHSGDSGANVLTF
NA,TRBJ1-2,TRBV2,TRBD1,TGTGCCAGCCTCCGGGACAGGGGGCGTAATGGCTACACCTTC,CASLRDRGRNGYTF
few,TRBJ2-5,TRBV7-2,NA,TGTGCCAGCAGCTTAGTTTTTGGATATGAAGGGACCCAGTACTTC,CASSLVFGYEGTQYF
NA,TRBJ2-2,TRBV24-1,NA,TGTGCCACCAGTTGGTCCAGGACCGGGGAGCTGTTTTTT,CATSWSRTGELFF
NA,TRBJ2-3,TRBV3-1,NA,TGTGCCAGCAGCCGGTCAACGGACTCTGGAGATACGCAGTATTTT,CASSRSTDSGDTQYF
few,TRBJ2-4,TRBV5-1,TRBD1,TGCGCCAGCAGCCGAAGAACCGGGACAGGGGAAAACATTCAGTACTTC,CASSRRTGTGENIQYF
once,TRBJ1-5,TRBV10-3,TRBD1,TGTGCCACAGCGCCGACAGGGAACAATCAGCCCCAGCATTTT,CATAPTGNNQPQHF
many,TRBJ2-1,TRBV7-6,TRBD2,TGTGCCAGCACCGAAGCGGGACTCGACAATGAGCAGTTCTTC,CASTEAGLDNEQFF
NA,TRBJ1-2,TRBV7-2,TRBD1,TGTGCCAGCAGCTTAGACCGGGACAGGGCCTATGGCTACACCTTC,CASSLDRDRAYGYTF
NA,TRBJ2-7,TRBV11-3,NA,TGTGCCAGCAGCCAGTCCCCCACCTACAATGAGCAGTACTTC,CASSQSPTYNEQYF
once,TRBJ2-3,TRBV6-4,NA,TGTGCCAGCAGTGAAGAATTTGGCACAGATACGCAGTATTTT,CASSEEFGTDTQYF
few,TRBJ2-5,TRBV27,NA,TGTGCCAGCAGCCCCCTGCAAGGGCCGGTCTTCGGAGAGCAGTACTTC,CASSPLQGPVFGEQYF
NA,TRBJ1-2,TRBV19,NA,TGTGCCAGTAGTATCAGAGACTCAACAACCTATGGCTACACCTTC,CASSIRDSTTYGYTF
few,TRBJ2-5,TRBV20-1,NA,TGCAGTGCTAGTTTCCGACAGGGAGGAGAGACCCAGTACTTC,CSASFRQGGETQYF
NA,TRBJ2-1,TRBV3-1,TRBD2,TGTGCCAGCAGCCAAGTGGGACTAGCGGCTGAGCAGTTCTTC,CASSQVGLAAEQFF
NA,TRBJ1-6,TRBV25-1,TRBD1,TGTGCCAGCAGCGGCAGGGGGTATAATTCACCCCTCCACTTT,CASSGRGYNSPLHF
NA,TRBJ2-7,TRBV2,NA,TGTGCCGGCAACAGGGTCTCCTACGAGCAGTACTTC,CAGNRVSYEQYF
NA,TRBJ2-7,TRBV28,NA,TGTGCCAGCAGCCACCGGGGGGCAGCCGCCTACGAGCAGTACTTC,CASSHRGAAAYEQYF
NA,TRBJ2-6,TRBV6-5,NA,TGTGCCACCCGGCAGGGCTCTGGGGCCAACGTCCTGACTTTC,CATRQGSGANVLTF
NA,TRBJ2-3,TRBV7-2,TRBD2,TGTGCCAGCAGACTACTAGCGGGAGATTACGATACGCAGTATTTT,CASRLLAGDYDTQYF
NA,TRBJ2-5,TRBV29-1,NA,TGCAGCGTTGTTGGGTTCCGCGAGACCCAGTACTTC,CSVVGFRETQYF
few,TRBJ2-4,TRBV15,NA,TGTGCCACCAGCGGGGATCTGGGTGTAACCAAAAACATTCAGTACTTC,CATSGDLGVTKNIQYF
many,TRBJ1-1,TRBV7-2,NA,TGTGCCAGCAGCTCAGGATTTCAGGGGACTGAAGCTTTCTTT,CASSSGFQGTEAFF
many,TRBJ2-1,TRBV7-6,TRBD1,TGTGCCAGCAGCACAAAGACAGGGAACAATGAGCAGTTCTTC,CASSTKTGNNEQFF
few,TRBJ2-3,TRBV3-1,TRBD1,TGTGCCAGCAGCCGCAGGACAGGGGGCTACACAGATACGCAGTATTTT,CASSRRTGGYTDTQYF
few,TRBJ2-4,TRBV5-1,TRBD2,TGCGCCAGCAGCTTGGTAGCGGGCGGCATAAACATTCAGTACTTC,CASSLVAGGINIQYF
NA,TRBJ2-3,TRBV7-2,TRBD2,TGTGCCAGCAGCCCCACTAGCGGGGGGGCAGCAGATACGCAGTATTTT,CASSPTSGGAADTQYF
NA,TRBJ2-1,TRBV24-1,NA,TGTGCCACCAGTGATCAGGGGGGCGGGTCCTACAATGAGCAGTTCTTC,CATSDQGGGSYNEQFF
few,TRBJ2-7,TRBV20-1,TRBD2,TGCAGTGCTTCTCTAGCGGGGGGGTACGAGCAGTACTTC,CSASLAGGYEQYF
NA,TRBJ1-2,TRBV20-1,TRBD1,TGCAGTGCTAGAAGGACAGGCGCTCGTGACTATGGCTACACCTTC,CSARRTGARDYGYTF